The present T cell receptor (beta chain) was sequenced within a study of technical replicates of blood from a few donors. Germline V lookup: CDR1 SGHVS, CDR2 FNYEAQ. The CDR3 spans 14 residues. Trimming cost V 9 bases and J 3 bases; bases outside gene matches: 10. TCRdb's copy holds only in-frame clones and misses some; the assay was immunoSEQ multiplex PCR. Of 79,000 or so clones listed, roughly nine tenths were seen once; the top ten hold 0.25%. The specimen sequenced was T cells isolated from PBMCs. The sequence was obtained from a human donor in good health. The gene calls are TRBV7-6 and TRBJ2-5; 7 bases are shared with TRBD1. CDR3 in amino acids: CASSEGGLKETQYF. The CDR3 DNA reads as TGTGCCAGTAGTGAAGGGGGCTTAAAAGAGACCCAGTACTTC.